These 14 T cell receptor beta chains were all obtained from the same sample, sequenced in a study of blood T cell repertoires in COVID-19. Generated by immunoSEQ multiplex PCR, the TCRdb table keeps only in-frame clones and is missing some. The sample lists roughly 250,000 clones; roughly 82% were seen once. The sample consisted of peripheral blood. Receptors were obtained from a woman between 65 and 79 years old with acute or convalescent COVID-19.

V usage is TRBV3-1 (or the pseudogene TRBV3-2) and J usage is TRBJ2-5, with 9 positions matching TRBD2. The CDR3 has 15 amino acids. After removal of 3 bases from V and 1 base from J, the junction contained 3 bases not matched to a gene. Germline loops: CDR1 LGHDT, CDR2 YNNKEL (reference sequence). The CDR3 loop reads CASSQASGIQETQYF. In DNA, the CDR3 is TGTGCCAGCAGCCAGGCTAGCGGGATCCAAGAGACCCAGTACTTC.

This clone turned up a few times. The rearrangement joins TRBV28 to TRBJ1-2; D uncertain. CDR3 length equals 12 residues. V dropped 2 bases and J dropped 5 bases, with 6 bases sitting between them. Germline-derived CDR1 and CDR2 are MDHEN and SYDVKM. In DNA form, the CDR3 reads TGTGCCAGCAGTTTACTTCGGTATGGCTACACCTTC. It is translated as CASSLLRYGYTF.

The chain carries TRBV19 and TRBJ1-6; 7 bases map to TRBD1. The CDR3 has 14 residues. With V trimmed by 6 bases and J by 7 bases, 6 bases remained unmatched. The germline V gene has CDR1 LNHDA and CDR2 SQIVND (reference sequence). The CDR3 is CASSDRQGNSPLHF. The CDR3 DNA is TGTGCCAGTAGCGATCGACAGGGAAATTCACCCCTCCACTTT.

The J gene is TRBJ1-1, the V gene TRBV18, with TRBD1 matching over 7 bases. The V segment lost 8 bases and the J segment 1 base; nucleotides outside the gene matches: 7. The CDR3 length is 14 residues. Looked up from germline, CDR1 is KGHSH and CDR2 is LQKENI. The chain's CDR3 is CASTSGGQNTEAFF. CDR3 sequence (DNA): TGTGCCAGCACCTCAGGGGGACAGAACACTGAAGCTTTCTTT.

V and J are TRBV12-3 or TRBV12-4 and TRBJ1-2; 7 positions agree with TRBD1. The CDR3 is 12 amino acids. J lost 6 bases, V lost 3 bases, and 1 base had no gene match. The CDR3 is CASSFTGDGYTF. CDR3 bases: TGTGCCAGCAGTTTTACAGGGGATGGCTACACCTTC.

This clone showed up just a few times. The chain recombines TRBV5-1 with TRBJ1-2; the match to TRBD1 covers 11 bases. Per the germline V gene, CDR1 is SGHRS and CDR2 is YFSETQ. The junction had 4 bases not matched to a gene; V was cut back by 0 bases and J by 0 bases. The CDR3 length is 17 residues. CDR3: CASSLGTGGESNYGYTF. The CDR3 bases are TGCGCCAGCAGCTTGGGGACAGGGGGCGAGTCTAACTATGGCTACACCTTC.

The chain links TRBV5-6 to TRBJ2-2, with TRBD1 matching over 9 bases. V shed 4 bases and J 7 bases; nucleotides not matched to a gene: 8. There are 15 residues in the CDR3. Germline assignment: CDR1 SGHDT and CDR2 YYEEEE. The CDR3 loop reads CASSQQGAPGGELFF. For the CDR3, the DNA is TGTGCCAGCAGCCAACAGGGGGCGCCGGGCGGGGAGCTGTTTTTT.

The chain links TRBV5-1 to TRBJ1-2; D may be TRBD1 (5 bases). Germline-derived CDR1 and CDR2 are SGHRS and YFSETQ. V lost 0 bases and J lost 6, with 15 bases in between. This CDR3 region has 15 residues. The CDR3: CASSLGSSAGHGYTF. CDR3 sequence (DNA): TGCGCCAGCAGCTTGGGGAGCAGCGCGGGGCATGGCTACACCTTC.

CDR3 residues: CASSVLEGQPQHF. The CDR3 DNA reads TGTGCCAGCAGTGTCCTTGAGGGACAGCCCCAGCATTTT. V gene TRBV12-3 or TRBV12-4 combines with J gene TRBJ1-5; D gene uncertain. The ends were cut back, 5 bases at V and 7 bases at J, with 12 bases in the middle. CDR3 length: 13 residues.

The chain combines TRBV25-1 with TRBJ1-4; unclear D gene. Germline assignment: CDR1 MGHDK and CDR2 SYGVNS. Between the trimmed V and J ends, which lost 5 bases and 6 bases, there was a span of 10 bases. The CDR3 length is 13 residues. The CDR3 here is CASSIWGDEKLFF. CDR3 nucleotide sequence: TGTGCCAGCAGTATCTGGGGAGATGAAAAACTGTTTTTT.

The chain carries TRBV5-1 and TRBJ1-5; a possible D gene is TRBD1 (6 bases). Germline CDR1 is SGHRS and CDR2 is YFSETQ. V lost 0 bases to trimming and J lost 0 bases, with 16 bases between them. The CDR3 totals 18 residues. CDR3 DNA: TGCGCCAGCAGCTTGGCCCGGGGGGCCCTTTATAGCAATCAGCCCCAGCATTTT. Its translation: CASSLARGALYSNQPQHF.

CDR3 bases: TGTGCCAGCGGGGCAGCCTATGGCTACACCTTC. Translated, it gives CASGAAYGYTF. The chain links TRBV12-3 or TRBV12-4 to TRBJ1-2, with D tentatively TRBD1 (5 bases). This CDR3 is 11 amino acids long. Trimming removed 8 bases at V and 4 bases at J, with 8 bases between.

The chain uses TRBV19 and TRBJ2-6; TRBD2 aligns across 8 bases. Germline lookup yields CDR1 LNHDA and CDR2 SQIVND (reference sequence). The CDR3 totals 17 residues. The CDR3 sequence is CATTGGVGPSGANVLTF. In nucleotides, the CDR3 is TGTGCTACCACCGGGGGGGTGGGGCCCTCTGGGGCCAACGTCCTGACTTTC.

The gene calls are TRBV4-3 and TRBJ1-1; perhaps TRBD1 as D (5 bases). V shed 0 bases and J shed 4 bases, with 9 bases lying between them. This CDR3 is 14 amino acids long. Germline CDR1 reads LGHNA; CDR2 reads YSLEER. The DNA of the CDR3 is TGCGCCAGCAGCCAAGAACCAGGGATCACTGAAGCTTTCTTT. This encodes CASSQEPGITEAFF.